This is a list of T cell receptor beta chains from one sample in a study of T cell repertoires in cytomegalovirus infection. One entry per CDR3 protein, called by TCRdb with MiXCR from the reads. Found here are 200,000 to 300,000 distinct CDR3 sequences, around 13% of them singletons; the top ten hold roughly 8.9%. The sequencing input was PBMCs. Receptors were obtained from a human donor in good health (CMV status not recorded). Some clones in this sample may be carry-over from other donors' samples. Both conserved end residues are part of each CDR3. A D gene is named only where the DNA matches it firmly. Size values are once, few and many counts, or a class for expanded clones, and some rows have none.

>.|TRBV18|TRBJ1-1|.
CASSGGLDTEAFF
TGTGCCAGCTCAGGGGGATTAGACACTGAAGCTTTCTTT
>.|TRBV20-1|TRBJ2-5|.
CSAPVTAGETQYF
TGCAGTGCTCCCGTCACAGCGGGCGAGACCCAGTACTTC
>.|TRBV7-9|TRBJ1-2|TRBD1
CASSHDTQGAYDGYTF
TGTGCCAGCAGCCACGACACTCAGGGGGCGTATGATGGCTACACCTTC
>few|TRBV5-1|TRBJ1-2|TRBD1
CASSYDRGFYGYTF
TGCGCCAGCAGCTATGACAGGGGTTTCTATGGCTACACCTTC
>.|TRBV3-1|TRBJ1-1|TRBD1
CASSQGMWGTAGEAFF
TGTGCCAGCAGCCAAGGAATGTGGGGGACAGCCGGTGAAGCTTTCTTT
>.|TRBV7-9|TRBJ2-2|.
CASSQYSRRELFF
TGTGCCAGCAGCCAATACTCGCGACGGGAGCTGTTTTTT
>.|TRBV12-3/TRBV12-4|TRBJ1-4|TRBD1
CASSSQGQGEEKLFF
TGTGCCAGCAGTTCACAGGGTCAGGGGGAAGAAAAACTGTTTTTT
>many|TRBV28|TRBJ1-1|.
CASSLYLRRTVGTEAFF
TGTGCCAGCAGTTTATATTTGCGACGGACGGTCGGAACTGAAGCTTTCTTT
>many|TRBV27|TRBJ2-1|.
CASTPRGYVGHEQFF
TGTGCCAGTACGCCGAGAGGCTATGTAGGACATGAGCAGTTCTTC
>many|TRBV7-2|TRBJ2-5|TRBD2
CASSHGLAVQETQYF
TGTGCCAGCAGCCACGGCCTAGCGGTCCAAGAGACCCAGTACTTC
>.|TRBV15|TRBJ2-3|TRBD1
CATSSNRGQGSDTQYF
TGTGCCACCAGCAGTAACAGGGGGCAGGGGTCCGATACGCAGTATTTT